The sequence of this T cell receptor (beta chain) was determined in a study of T cells in localized non-small cell lung cancer. Regarding this clone: What it binds is unknown.

The junction had 6 bases not matched to a gene; V was cut back by 2 bases and J by 3 bases. CDR3 size: 15 residues. Germline V gene data show CDR1 as LNHNV and CDR2 as YYDKDF (reference sequence). Whole-study findings and limits: Uninvolved adjacent lung showed peak T cell clonality, exceeding tumor. One tumor region alone was sequenced, and heterogeneity therefore remains possible. Greater blood T cell density accompanied longer overall survival.

Method: immunoSEQ multiplex PCR; TCRdb's copy keeps in-frame clones and lacks some. This sample carries about 74,000 clones, roughly 83% of them seen once, and the ten largest clones take about 1.5%. The TCR was taken from a female donor older than 55 with stage I lung adenocarcinoma. The specimen was peripheral blood, collected before any cancer treatment. The chain carries TRBV15 and TRBJ1-1, with 7 bases aligning to TRBD1. CDR3 coding DNA: TGTGCCACCAGCAGAATCCGGGACAGAGACACTGAAGCTTTCTTT. It is translated as CATSRIRDRDTEAFF.